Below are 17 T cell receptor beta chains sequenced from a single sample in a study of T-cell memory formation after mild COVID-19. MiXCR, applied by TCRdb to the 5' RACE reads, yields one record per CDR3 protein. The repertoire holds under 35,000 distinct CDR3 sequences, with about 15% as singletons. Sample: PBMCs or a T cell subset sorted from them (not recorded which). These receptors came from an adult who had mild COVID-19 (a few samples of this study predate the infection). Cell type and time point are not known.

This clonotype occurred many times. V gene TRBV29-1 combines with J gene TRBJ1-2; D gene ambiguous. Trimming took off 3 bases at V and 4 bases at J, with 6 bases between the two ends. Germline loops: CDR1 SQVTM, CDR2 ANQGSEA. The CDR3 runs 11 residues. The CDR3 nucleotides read TGCAGCGTTGATTACAGCTATGGCTACACCTTC. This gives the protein CSVDYSYGYTF.

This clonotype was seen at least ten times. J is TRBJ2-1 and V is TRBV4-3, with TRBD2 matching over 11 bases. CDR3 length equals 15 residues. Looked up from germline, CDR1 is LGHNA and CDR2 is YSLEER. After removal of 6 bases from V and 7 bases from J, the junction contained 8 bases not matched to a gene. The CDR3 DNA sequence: TGCGCCAGCAGTCTTCTAGCGGGAGGCCGGAATGAGCAGTTCTTC. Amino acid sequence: CASSLLAGGRNEQFF.

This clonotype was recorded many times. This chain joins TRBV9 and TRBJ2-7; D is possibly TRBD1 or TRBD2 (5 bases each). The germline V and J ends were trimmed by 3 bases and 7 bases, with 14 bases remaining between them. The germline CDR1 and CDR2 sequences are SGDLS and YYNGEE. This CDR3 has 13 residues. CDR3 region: CASSGGTVGEQYF. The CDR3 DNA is TGTGCCAGCAGCGGAGGGACGGTTGGTGAGCAGTACTTC.

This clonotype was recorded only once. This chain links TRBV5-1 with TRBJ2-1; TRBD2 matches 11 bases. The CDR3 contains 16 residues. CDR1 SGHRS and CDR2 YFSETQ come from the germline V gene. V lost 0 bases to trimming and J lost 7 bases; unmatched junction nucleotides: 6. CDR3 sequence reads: CASSLEPSGRLNEQFF. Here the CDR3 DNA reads TGCGCCAGCAGCTTGGAGCCTAGCGGGAGGCTGAATGAGCAGTTCTTC.

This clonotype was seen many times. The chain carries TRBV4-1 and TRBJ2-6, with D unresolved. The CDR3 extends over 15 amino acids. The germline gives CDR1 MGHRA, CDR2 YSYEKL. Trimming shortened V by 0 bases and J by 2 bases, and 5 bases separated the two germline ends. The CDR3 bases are TGCGCCAGCAGCCAAGAAAAGACTGGGGCCAACGTCCTGACTTTC. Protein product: CASSQEKTGANVLTF.

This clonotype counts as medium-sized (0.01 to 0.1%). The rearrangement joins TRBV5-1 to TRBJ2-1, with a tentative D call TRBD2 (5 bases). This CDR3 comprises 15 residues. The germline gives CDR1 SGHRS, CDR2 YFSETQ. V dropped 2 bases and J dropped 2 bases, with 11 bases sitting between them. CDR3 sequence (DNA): TGCGCCAGCAGCTTCGCGGGTGTTGCCTACAATGAGCAGTTCTTC. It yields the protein CASSFAGVAYNEQFF.

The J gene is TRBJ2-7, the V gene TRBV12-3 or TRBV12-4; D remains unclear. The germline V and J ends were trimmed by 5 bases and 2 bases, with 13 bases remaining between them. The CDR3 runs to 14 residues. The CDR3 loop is CASSLRGRAYEQYF. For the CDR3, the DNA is TGTGCCAGCAGTCTCCGAGGTAGGGCCTACGAGCAGTACTTC.

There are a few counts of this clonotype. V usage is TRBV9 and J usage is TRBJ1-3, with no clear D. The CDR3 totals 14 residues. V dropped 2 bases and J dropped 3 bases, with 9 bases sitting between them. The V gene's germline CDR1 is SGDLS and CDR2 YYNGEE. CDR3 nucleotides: TGTGCCAGCAGCGTTAGGGCGGTTGGAAACACCATATATTTT. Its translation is CASSVRAVGNTIYF.

The CDR3 sequence is CASSYGTPGAKNIQYF. The CDR3 DNA reads as TGTGCCAGCAGTTACGGCACTCCGGGAGCCAAAAACATTCAGTACTTC. The V and J genes are TRBV6-2 or TRBV6-3 and TRBJ2-4, with no clear D. CDR3 length: 16 residues. With 2 bases removed from V and 0 bases from J, the gap between germline ends came to 11 bases. In germline, CDR1 is MNHEY, CDR2 SVGEGT.

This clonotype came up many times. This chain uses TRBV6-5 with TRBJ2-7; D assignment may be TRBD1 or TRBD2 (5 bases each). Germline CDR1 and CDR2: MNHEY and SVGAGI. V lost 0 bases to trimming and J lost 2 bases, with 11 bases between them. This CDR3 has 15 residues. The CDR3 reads CASSYSLGRTYEQYF. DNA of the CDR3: TGTGCCAGCAGTTACTCTCTGGGACGGACCTACGAGCAGTACTTC.

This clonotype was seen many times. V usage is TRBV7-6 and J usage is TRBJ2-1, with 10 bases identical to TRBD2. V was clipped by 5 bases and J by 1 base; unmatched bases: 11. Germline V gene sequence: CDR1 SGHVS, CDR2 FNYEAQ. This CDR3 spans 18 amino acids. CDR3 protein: CASSLGGASGSSYNEQFF. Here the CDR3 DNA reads TGTGCCAGCAGCCTAGGCGGTGCTAGCGGGAGTTCCTACAATGAGCAGTTCTTC. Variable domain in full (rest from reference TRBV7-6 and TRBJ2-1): GAGVSQSPRYKVTKRGQDVALRCDPISGHVSLYWYRQALGQGPEFLTYFNYEAQQDKSGLPNDRFSAERPEGSISTLTIQRTEQRDSAMYRCASSLGGASGSSYNEQFFGPGTRLTVL.

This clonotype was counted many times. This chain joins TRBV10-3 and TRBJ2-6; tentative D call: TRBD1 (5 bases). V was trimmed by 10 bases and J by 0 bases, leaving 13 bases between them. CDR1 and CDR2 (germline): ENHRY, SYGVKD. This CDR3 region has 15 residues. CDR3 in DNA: TGTGCCACCGCACCCCAGGGCTCTGGGGCCAACGTCCTGACTTTC. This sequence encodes CATAPQGSGANVLTF.

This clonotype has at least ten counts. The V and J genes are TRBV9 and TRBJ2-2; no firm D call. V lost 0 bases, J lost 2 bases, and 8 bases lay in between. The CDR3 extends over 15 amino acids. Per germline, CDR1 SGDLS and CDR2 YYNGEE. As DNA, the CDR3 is TGTGCCAGCAGCGTAGCGGTCAGCAACACCGGGGAGCTGTTTTTT. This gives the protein CASSVAVSNTGELFF.

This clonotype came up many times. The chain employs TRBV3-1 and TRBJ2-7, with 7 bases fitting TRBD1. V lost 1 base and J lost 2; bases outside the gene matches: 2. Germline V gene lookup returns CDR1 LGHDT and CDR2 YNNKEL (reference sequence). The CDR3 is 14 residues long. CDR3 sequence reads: CASSQGQGPYEQYF. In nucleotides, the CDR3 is TGTGCCAGCAGCCAAGGACAGGGCCCCTACGAGCAGTACTTC.

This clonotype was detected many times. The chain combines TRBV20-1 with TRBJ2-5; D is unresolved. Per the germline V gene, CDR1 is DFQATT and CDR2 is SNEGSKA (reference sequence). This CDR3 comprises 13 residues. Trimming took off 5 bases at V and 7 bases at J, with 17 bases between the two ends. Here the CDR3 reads CSAPVPRLGTQYF. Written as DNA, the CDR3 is TGCAGTGCTCCTGTGCCCCGGTTGGGGACCCAGTACTTC.

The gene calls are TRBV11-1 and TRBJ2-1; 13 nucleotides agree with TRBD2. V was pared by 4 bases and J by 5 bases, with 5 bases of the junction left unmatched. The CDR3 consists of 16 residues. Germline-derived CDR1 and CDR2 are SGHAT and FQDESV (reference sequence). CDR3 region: CASSSELAGGDNEQFF. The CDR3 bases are TGTGCCAGCAGCTCAGAACTAGCGGGGGGGGACAATGAGCAGTTCTTC.

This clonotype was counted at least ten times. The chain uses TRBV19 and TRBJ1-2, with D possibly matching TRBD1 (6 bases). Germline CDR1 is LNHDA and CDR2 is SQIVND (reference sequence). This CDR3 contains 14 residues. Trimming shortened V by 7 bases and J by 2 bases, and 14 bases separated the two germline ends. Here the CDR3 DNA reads TGTGCCAGTACCAAACGTACAGGGAACTATGGCTACACCTTC. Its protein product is CASTKRTGNYGYTF.